Described below is a single T cell receptor (beta chain) sequence and its context. At one boundary the junction diverges from the germline segment, which might be a read error. These data belong to a study of blood T cell repertoires in COVID-19. On the study more broadly: From the United States, Italy and Spain came samples of acute and convalescent COVID-19. Nucleic acid was either cDNA or gDNA, and it came from T cells, B-cell-depleted T cells, or PBMCs.

Per the study methods: Quantification of nucleated cells was approximated via reference gene primer amplification. This table comes from immunoSEQ multiplex PCR, and its TCRdb copy is limited to in-frame clones, with some not included. V and J calls and clone size are given by that table; D and trimming were obtained from the DNA. Of about 300,000 clones listed, roughly 83% are singletons. Germline V gene sequence: CDR1 SSHAT, CDR2 FNYEAQ (reference sequence). The CDR3 spans 13 residues. The source of this sequence is a human donor with COVID-19, enrolled during active disease. The donor label of this sample is uncertain. The sample consisted of peripheral blood. The chain employs TRBV7-7 and TRBJ1-5, with D unresolved. The CDR3 nucleotides are TGTGCTAGCAGCCTTAATAGCAATCAGCCCCAGCATTTT. As protein: CASSLNSNQPQHF.